The source of this TCR beta chain is a study of cytotoxic CD8 clonotypes in ibrutinib-treated CLL. As for the study in general: The subjects consisted of around eleven relapsed/refractory and roughly 15 treatment-naive individuals, with fewer than 18 IGHV unmutated. The average sample held roughly 250,000 productive templates and 94,082 productive rearrangements.

Trimming shortened V by 3 bases and J by 0 bases, and 9 bases separated the two germline ends. This CDR3 contains 15 residues. Germline V CDR1 and CDR2: SGHRS, YFSETQ. Assay used: immunoSEQ multiplex PCR; TCRdb lists only in-frame clones, some missing. The sample consists of just over 200,000 clones, about four fifths of them appearing once. Study-wide findings and caveats: Treatment saw public clonotypes, which were uncommon, either contract or stay stable. Clonality was higher at baseline than in age-matched healthy donors and tracked circulating CD8+ T-cell counts.

With respect to this clone: The antigen is undetermined.

The chain links TRBV5-1 to TRBJ2-2, with D perhaps matching TRBD1 (5 bases). The material was PBMCs, obtained after 12 months of ibrutinib treatment. The sequence came from a human donor with chronic lymphocytic leukemia. In nucleotides, the CDR3 is TGCGCCAGCAGCTCGATGACAGCGAACACCGGGGAGCTGTTTTTT. Amino acids: CASSSMTANTGELFF.